A single sample gave rise to the 30 T cell receptor beta chains below, sequenced in a study of early T cells in non-severe SARS-CoV-2 infection. Using its own MiXCR run on the 5' RACE reads, TCRdb lists one record per CDR3 protein. The sample shows 29,000 or so distinct CDR3 sequences, 4% to 5.5% of them seen only once. Sample: whole blood. These receptors all come from an adult who was a healthcare worker with PCR-confirmed SARS-CoV-2 infection or an uninfected control (not recorded which).

There are many counts of this clonotype. The chain joins TRBV12-5 to TRBJ1-1; D unresolved. Germline CDR1 is LGHNT and CDR2 is FRNRAP. This CDR3 region has 13 residues. V lost 2 bases and J 1 base, leaving 5 bases between the germline ends. CDR3 residues: CASGLNRNTEAFF. CDR3 nucleotides: TGTGCTAGTGGTTTGAACAGGAACACTGAAGCTTTCTTT.

The sample holds many counts of this clonotype. One junction end disagrees with the germline gene, perhaps due to a read error. The chain recombines TRBV19 with TRBJ2-7; weak D call: TRBD2 (7 bases). Germline loops: CDR1 LNHDA, CDR2 SQIVND (reference sequence). This CDR3 region has 13 residues. CDR3 DNA sequence: TGTGCCAGTAGTCCGGGGGGCTCCCACGAGCAGTACTTC. Encoded protein: CASSPGGSHEQYF. Based on the CDR3 plus reference TRBV19 and TRBJ2-7, the full variable domain is DGGITQSPKYLFRKEGQNVTLSCEQNLNHDAMYWYRQDPGQGLRLIYYSQIVNDFQKGDIAEGYSVSREKKESFPLTVTSAQKNPTAFYLCASSPGGSHEQYFGPGTRLTVT.

V is TRBV3-1 and J is TRBJ1-1; no clear D gene. The length of the CDR3 is 11 residues. Trimming stripped 1 base from V and 10 bases from J, with 7 bases between. CDR1 is LGHDT, CDR2 YNNKEL, per germline (reference sequence). CDR3 coding DNA: TGTGCCAGCAGCCAAGGGGGAAGAGCTTTCTTT. It codes for CASSQGGRAFF. The full variable domain, completed using reference TRBV3-1 and TRBJ1-1, is DTAVSQTPKYLVTQMGNDKSIKCEQNLGHDTMYWYKQDSKKFLKIMFSYNNKELIINETVPNRFSPKSPDKAHLNLHINSLELGDSAVYFCASSQGGRAFFGQGTRLTVV.

This clonotype has at least ten counts. The chain joins TRBV7-2 to TRBJ2-3; tentative D call: TRBD2 (6 bases). The V end lost 3 bases, the J end lost 2 bases, and 12 bases lay between the germline ends. Germline CDR1 is SGHTA and CDR2 is FQGNSA. The CDR3 is 15 amino acids. CDR3 loop: CASSFTRGYTDTQYF. The CDR3 DNA follows: TGTGCCAGCAGCTTTACGCGGGGATACACAGATACGCAGTATTTT.

By sample share, this clonotype is large. The chain links TRBV6-6 to TRBJ2-5, with 8 bases fitting TRBD1. There are 13 residues in the CDR3. The trim removed 6 bases at V and 7 bases at J, leaving 7 bases unmatched. Germline V gives CDR1 MNHNY, CDR2 SVGAGI (reference sequence). The CDR3 sequence: CASRSGQGMTQYF. As DNA, the CDR3 is TGTGCCAGCAGAAGCGGACAGGGCATGACCCAGTACTTC.

The genes are TRBV20-1 and TRBJ2-3; TRBD2 aligns across 8 bases. V shed 5 bases, J shed 4 bases, and the junction held 5 bases outside the gene matches. This CDR3 is built from 13 residues. Looked up from germline, CDR1 is DFQATT and CDR2 is SNEGSKA (reference sequence). The CDR3 loop is CSARTSPPDTQYF. The CDR3 coding sequence is TGCAGTGCTCGGACTAGCCCACCAGATACGCAGTATTTT.

This clonotype was counted ten times or more. The CDR3 region has the DNA TGTGCCAGCAGCCCATCGGGGGACAGGGCTTGGGAGCAGTACTTC. It translates to CASSPSGDRAWEQYF. The chain joins TRBV7-9 to TRBJ2-7; 9 nucleotides align to TRBD1. The CDR3 length is 15 residues. J was trimmed by 7 bases and V by 5 bases; bases with no gene match: 12. Germline loops: CDR1 SEHNR, CDR2 FQNEAQ (reference sequence).

This clonotype was recorded at least ten times. This rearrangement joins TRBV5-1 to TRBJ1-2; D unresolved. V was shortened by 4 bases and J by 2 bases, with 9 bases between the two germline ends. The CDR3 covers 13 residues. Germline values: CDR1 SGHRS, CDR2 YFSETQ. The CDR3 nucleotides are TGCGCCAGCAGCCGTGGCCCCAACTATGGCTACACCTTC. Translated, it gives CASSRGPNYGYTF.

The V call is TRBV7-9, the J call TRBJ2-7; D remains ambiguous. The CDR3 is made up of 12 amino acids. Looked up from germline, CDR1 is SEHNR and CDR2 is FQNEAQ (reference sequence). V shed 2 bases and J shed 6 bases, with 8 bases lying between them. CDR3 DNA: TGTGCCAGCAGCTTAAGTTTCTCCGAGCAGTACTTC. This encodes CASSLSFSEQYF. Full variable domain (remainder filled in from reference TRBV7-9 and TRBJ2-7): DTGVSQNPRHKITKRGQNVTFRCDPISEHNRLYWYRQTLGQGPEFLTYFQNEAQLEKSRLLSDRFSAERPKGSFSTLEIQRTEQGDSAMYLCASSLSFSEQYFGPGTRLTVT.

The V and J genes are TRBV9 and TRBJ2-1; 7 bases agree with TRBD2. V gave up 6 bases and J gave up 0 bases; unmatched junction bases: 6. Germline CDR1 is SGDLS and CDR2 is YYNGEE. The CDR3 sequence is 15 residues long. The DNA for the CDR3 is TGTGCCAGCAATTCGGGAGGCGTCTCCTACAATGAGCAGTTCTTC. Residues: CASNSGGVSYNEQFF.

The chain couples TRBV20-1 to TRBJ2-1; TRBD1 agrees at 12 bases. CDR3 length: 14 amino acids. CDR1 and CDR2 (germline): DFQATT, SNEGSKA (reference sequence). V lost 6 bases, J lost 13 bases, and 13 bases stayed unmatched. CDR3 sequence: CSAFAGQGARSQFF. The DNA of the CDR3 is TGCAGTGCCTTCGCGGGACAGGGGGCGCGATCCCAGTTCTTC.

There are a few counts of this clonotype. The chain is built from TRBV7-2 and TRBJ2-4; D unresolved. The CDR3 has 15 residues. Trimming took off 3 bases at V and 4 bases at J, with 13 bases between the two ends. Germline V lookup: CDR1 SGHTA, CDR2 FQGNSA. The CDR3 reads CASSLGSQMKNIQYF. Written as DNA, the CDR3 is TGTGCCAGCAGCTTGGGGTCACAAATGAAAAACATTCAGTACTTC.

This clonotype was observed at least ten times. The genes are TRBV5-4 and TRBJ2-1; 12 positions agree with TRBD2. CDR1 SGHNT and CDR2 YYREEE come from the germline V gene (reference sequence). The CDR3 extends over 15 amino acids. V was clipped by 4 bases and J by 7 bases; unmatched bases: 6. CDR3 sequence reads: CASSRTSGKVNEQFF. The DNA for the CDR3 is TGTGCCAGCAGCCGGACTAGCGGGAAAGTGAATGAGCAGTTCTTC.

This clonotype showed up many times. One junction end disagrees with the germline gene, perhaps due to a read error. The CDR3 nucleotides are TGTGCCAGCAGCCAAGGGATAGCGGAGGCCGTGCGCTTC. This encodes CASSQGIAEAVRF. V gene TRBV3-1 combines with J gene TRBJ2-7; tentative D call: TRBD2 (6 bases). Germline V gene data show CDR1 as LGHDT and CDR2 as YNNKEL (reference sequence). The CDR3 extends over 13 amino acids.

This clonotype showed up just a few times. This rearrangement joins TRBV19 to TRBJ2-5, with 7 bases matching TRBD1. Germline lookup yields CDR1 LNHDA and CDR2 SQIVND (reference sequence). This CDR3 is built from 14 residues. V shed 3 bases and J 1 base; nucleotides not matched to a gene: 2. The CDR3 nucleotides are TGTGCCAGTAGTATGGGACAGACCCAAGAGACCCAGTACTTC. Encoded protein: CASSMGQTQETQYF.

This clonotype has ten or more counts. The chain carries TRBV7-7 and TRBJ2-5; no reliable D call. Germline lookup yields CDR1 SSHAT and CDR2 FNYEAQ (reference sequence). The CDR3 covers 15 residues. Trimming took 5 bases from V and 2 from J, leaving 15 bases between them. Here the CDR3 reads CASSPTAAEQETQYF. CDR3 nucleotides: TGTGCCAGCAGCCCAACGGCGGCAGAACAAGAGACCCAGTACTTC. The variable domain in full, with the rest retrieved from reference TRBV7-7 and TRBJ2-5, is GAGVSQSPRYKVTKRGQDVTLRCDPISSHATLYWYQQALGQGPEFLTYFNYEAQPDKSGLPSDRFSAERPEGSISTLTIQRTEQRDSAMYRCASSPTAAEQETQYFGPGTRLLVL.

The rearrangement links TRBV2 to TRBJ2-7; tentative D call: TRBD2 (7 bases). This CDR3 comprises 14 residues. CDR1 and CDR2 (germline): SNHLY, FYNNEI. V lost 6 bases and J 2 bases, leaving 14 bases between the germline ends. The CDR3 loop is CASRRGQGTYEQYF. CDR3 nucleotide sequence: TGTGCCAGCAGGCGGGGGCAGGGTACCTACGAGCAGTACTTC.

This clonotype has more than one count but fewer than ten. The V and J genes are TRBV7-9 and TRBJ2-5; 7 nucleotides line up with TRBD1. Germline V CDR1 and CDR2: SEHNR, FQNEAQ (reference sequence). The CDR3 has 14 residues. V gave up 5 bases and J gave up 4 bases; unmatched junction bases: 7. CDR3 region: CASSPGQTGETQYF. In DNA form, the CDR3 reads TGTGCCAGCAGCCCGGGACAGACCGGAGAGACCCAGTACTTC. Drawing the rest from reference TRBV7-9 and TRBJ2-5, the complete variable domain is DTGVSQNPRHKITKRGQNVTFRCDPISEHNRLYWYRQTLGQGPEFLTYFQNEAQLEKSRLLSDRFSAERPKGSFSTLEIQRTEQGDSAMYLCASSPGQTGETQYFGPGTRLLVL.

This clonotype showed up many times. This sequence joins TRBV29-1 and TRBJ2-1, with D uncertain. CDR1 is SQVTM, CDR2 ANQGSEA, per germline. The CDR3 runs 11 residues. V was shortened by 5 bases and J by 9 bases, with 11 bases between the two germline ends. This chain's CDR3 is CSVSWVGEQFF. The CDR3 DNA sequence: TGCAGCGTTTCGTGGGTCGGTGAGCAGTTCTTC.

This clonotype was recorded a few times. V is TRBV27 and J is TRBJ2-2; TRBD2 aligns across 11 bases. Losses at the gene ends were 5 bases for V and 4 bases for J; bases not matched to a gene: 15. There are 19 residues in the CDR3. Germline CDR1 MNHEY, CDR2 SMNVEV (reference sequence). This CDR3 is CASSPPPFTSGSFTGELFF. The CDR3 bases are TGTGCCAGCAGTCCCCCCCCCTTTACTAGCGGGAGTTTCACCGGGGAGCTGTTTTTT.

As regards this clonotype: A much bigger clone sits one base away, suggesting this may be a read error. The chain's CDR3 is CASSSLHPGVAGFDTGELFF. The DNA for the CDR3 is TGTGCCAGCAGCTCCCTACACCCCGGTGTAGCGGGATTCGACACCGGGGAGCTGTTTTTT. This chain joins TRBV7-6 and TRBJ2-2; 8 bases align to TRBD2. V shed 4 bases and J 3 bases; nucleotides not matched to a gene: 19. Germline CDR1 and CDR2: SGHVS and FNYEAQ. The CDR3 extends over 20 amino acids.

Within the sample, this clonotype is medium-sized. The chain has TRBV7-9 and TRBJ2-7, with 10 bases that match TRBD2. CDR1 SEHNR and CDR2 FQNEAQ come from the germline V gene (reference sequence). This CDR3 contains 14 residues. V lost 5 bases, J lost 2 bases, and 3 bases stayed unmatched. The CDR3 is CASSSGRAPYEQYF. As DNA, the CDR3 is TGTGCCAGCAGCAGCGGGAGGGCCCCCTACGAGCAGTACTTC.

The V gene is TRBV7-6, the J gene TRBJ2-1; TRBD2 is a possible D gene (5 bases). CDR3 length: 14 amino acids. Germline V CDR1 and CDR2: SGHVS, FNYEAQ. V lost 1 base and J lost 1, with 5 bases in between. CDR3 residues: CASSLGGSYNEQFF. The CDR3 DNA reads as TGTGCCAGCAGCTTAGGAGGGTCCTACAATGAGCAGTTCTTC.

The chain is built from TRBV5-1 and TRBJ2-3; 11 bases are a match to TRBD2. Per the germline V gene, CDR1 is SGHRS and CDR2 is YFSETQ. Trimming removed 2 bases from V and 3 bases from J; junction bases left unmatched: 11. CDR3 length: 18 amino acids. CDR3 protein: CASSLTSGGRLKTDTQYF. The CDR3 DNA is TGCGCCAGCAGCTTAACTAGCGGGGGCCGCTTGAAGACAGATACGCAGTATTTT.

This clonotype was seen repeatedly, ten times or more. CDR3 sequence (DNA): TGTGCCAGCAGCACACGACTAGCGCCTAGCACAGATACGCAGTATTTT. It yields the protein CASSTRLAPSTDTQYF. The rearrangement uses TRBV7-2 and TRBJ2-3; TRBD2 aligns across 8 bases. The CDR3 extends over 16 amino acids. J was trimmed by 0 bases and V by 5 bases; bases with no gene match: 7. Looked up from germline, CDR1 is SGHTA and CDR2 is FQGNSA.

This clonotype was counted many times. J is TRBJ2-5 and V is TRBV20-1, with TRBD2 as a possible D gene (6 bases). The V end lost 5 bases, the J end lost 1 base, and 17 bases lay between the germline ends. CDR1 DFQATT and CDR2 SNEGSKA come from the germline V gene (reference sequence). The CDR3 has 15 amino acids. The CDR3 loop reads CSAQIGLRGQETQYF. CDR3 DNA: TGCAGTGCTCAAATCGGACTGCGGGGCCAAGAGACCCAGTACTTC.

This clonotype was seen many times. The V and J genes are TRBV28 and TRBJ1-6, with TRBD1 as a possible D gene (5 bases). The ends were cut back, 6 bases at V and 9 bases at J, with 15 bases in the middle. Germline values: CDR1 MDHEN, CDR2 SYDVKM. CDR3 length equals 14 residues. CDR3 nucleotides: TGTGCCAGCAGCCGGGGCGGGGAGACTTCACCCCTCCACTTT. Translated, it gives CASSRGGETSPLHF. Supplemented by reference TRBV28 and TRBJ1-6, the full variable domain reads DVKVTQSSRYLVKRTGEKVFLECVQDMDHENMFWYRQDPGLGLRLIYFSYDVKMKEKGDIPEGYSVSREKKERFSLILESASTNQTSMYLCASSRGGETSPLHFGNGTRLTVT.

The sample holds a few counts of this clonotype. The chain uses TRBV10-3 and TRBJ2-5, with a weak D call TRBD1 (6 bases). Germline assignment: CDR1 ENHRY and CDR2 SYGVKD. This CDR3 has 14 amino acids. Trimming removed 10 bases from V and 2 bases from J, with 17 bases in between. CDR3 in DNA: TGTGCCACCACACCGGGACACCGACAAGAGACCCAGTACTTC. Translation gives CATTPGHRQETQYF.

This clonotype showed up many times. This rearrangement joins TRBV4-3 to TRBJ2-2; 9 bases are shared with TRBD2. V lost 4 bases and J lost 1; bases outside the gene matches: 16. From germline, CDR1 is LGHNA and CDR2 YSLEER. CDR3 length: 20 amino acids. Here the CDR3 DNA reads TGCGCCAGCAGCCCGGGCCTTAGGCGGGAGGGCCATAGGAACACCGGGGAGCTGTTTTTT. It specifies CASSPGLRREGHRNTGELFF.

At least ten counts were recorded for this clonotype. The rearrangement uses TRBV6-6 and TRBJ1-1, with a weak D call TRBD1 (5 bases). Germline-derived CDR1 and CDR2 are MNHNY and SVGAGI (reference sequence). V lost 7 bases, J lost 4 bases, and 16 bases lay in between. The CDR3 is made up of 14 amino acids. CDR3 sequence reads: CASILRSGVTEAFF. DNA for the CDR3: TGTGCCAGCATCCTCAGGTCGGGGGTCACTGAAGCTTTCTTT.